This TCR beta chain was sequenced during a study of PD-L1 blockade in urothelial cancer (dated by TCRdb to 2016 to 2017). With regard to the full study: All patients started therapy in the mid-2010s and received atezolizumab 1,200 mg intravenously every 3 weeks. The study, an exploratory multi-omic analysis, examined somatic, immune and clinical correlates of response to PD-L1 blockade with atezolizumab in urothelial cancer. Blood samples yielded a median of about 150,000 T cells and 65,000 to 95,000 unique TCRs, with median clonality approximately 0.08. In the same patients who had TCR sequencing, pretreatment tumors also underwent whole exome sequencing and RNA sequencing. Pretreatment blood TCR-seq was available for about 28 patients, at least one posttreatment blood collection was obtained for 25 or so patients, and tumor TCR-seq was available for 25 or so patients. An ECOG performance status of 0 or 1 was recorded for the patients, and 0 to 3 prior chemotherapy regimens had been received by the patients. Durable clinical benefit was defined as a progression-free survival longer than 6 months, and TCR features were additionally tested against progression-free survival and overall survival. About 85% of the roughly 30 patients were males with bladder-origin urothelial cancer, and 18 of 29 reported a prior smoking history. Nine patients reached durable clinical benefit, while some 21 patients did not. Blood samples were analyzed at two time points: 3 weeks after treatment start (second dose) and 6 weeks after treatment start. TCR sequencing covered pretreatment tumor samples and matched, serially collected peripheral blood taken before and after atezolizumab treatment. The investigation overall reported the following: Improved progression-free and overall survival was found to be associated with pretreatment peripheral blood TCR clonality below the median. Greater expansion of tumor-associated TCR clones in peripheral blood 3 weeks after the start of treatment was observed in patients with durable benefit (n ≈ 22, p = 0.022). Small sample size (n ≈ 29) and many exploratory analyses mean the results are intended to be hypothesis-generating.

CDR1 and CDR2 are drawn from the germline V gene: KGHSH, LQKENI. V is cut by 2 bases and J by 2 bases, and the space between the germline ends is 10 bases. From the cysteine up to the phenylalanine, the CDR3 has a length of 16 residues. Only the CDR3 portion is preserved as DNA: 48 bases, with reading frame beginning at the first base. As for this clone: It has no known antigen specificity. No base quality information exists; no much larger clone differs at one position.

A total of under 30 patients with locally advanced or metastatic urothelial carcinoma, treated at Memorial Sloan Kettering on a trial protocol, made up the cohort. Peripheral blood mononuclear cells were collected pretreatment and during treatment, with between 1 and 8 total time points obtained per patient. The Qiagen DNeasy Blood extraction kit was used to purify genomic DNA from total PBMCs and tumor samples. PBMCs were collected pretreatment and during treatment, and were isolated and stored as previously described. To estimate absolute template abundance from read counts, synthetic TCR analog templates were spiked into each PCR. TCRbeta CDR3 regions were amplified from genomic DNA with bias-controlled V and J gene primers using the immunoSEQ assay. Sequencing of rearranged TCRbeta segments was done at approximately 20X coverage. The paper's data handling went like this. Sequencing errors were corrected by clustering, and CDR3s were annotated against IMGT so that V, D and J genes could be assigned. Only productive TCRbeta rearrangements were used in downstream analyses, excluding out-of-frame or stop-codon sequences. Clonality was calculated as one minus the Shannon entropy normalized by the log of the number of unique productive sequences. Fisher's exact test with Benjamini-Hochberg correction, at a threshold of adjusted p below 0.01, was used to find clones that differed between time points or between blood and tumor. The table was pulled from immuneACCESS by TCRdb, which kept in-frame rearrangements only. Such tables lose some clones; where checked, under half of the loss comes from unresolved V genes, and the rest has no known cause. Clonal size and the V and J genes are those of that table, whereas D and trimming came from the DNA. The sample table lists around 80,000 clones, 87% of them with a count of one. The ten largest account for roughly 6.1% of the sample.

This clonotype originated in a woman aged 65 to 85 with urothelial cancer. The sequences come from PBMCs, collected around atezolizumab (anti-PD-L1) treatment. The receptor chain draws on TRBV18 and TRBJ2-6; the D gene is perhaps TRBD2, from 5 matching bases. At the DNA level, the sequence is TGTGCCAGCTCACCAGTGCTCGGGGCTGGGGCCAACGTCCTGACTTTC. It specifies CASSPVLGAGANVLTF.